These 10 T cell receptor beta chains originate from one sample sequenced in a study of cytomegalovirus exposure and HLA in healthy donors. The PCR made use of 60 Vbeta and 13 Jbeta primers. The assay was immunoSEQ multiplex PCR, and TCRdb's table has in-frame clones only and misses some. Of about 200,000 clones listed, approximately 80% are singletons. Sequenced material: PBMCs. These receptors were obtained from a girl aged 2 to 9 in good health and CMV-seronegative.

The chain is built from TRBV5-6 and TRBJ1-6, with TRBD1 matching over 9 bases. V was pared by 5 bases and J by 9 bases, with 12 bases of the junction left unmatched. The CDR3 consists of 16 residues. Germline V gene data show CDR1 as SGHDT and CDR2 as YYEEEE. This CDR3 reads CASRVGPTGGTSPLHF. The DNA for the CDR3 is TGTGCCAGCAGGGTAGGCCCGACAGGGGGGACTTCACCCCTCCACTTT.

The chain is built from TRBV29-1 and TRBJ1-2, with D maybe TRBD1 (6 bases). The CDR3 is 13 residues long. The V gene's germline CDR1 is SQVTM and CDR2 ANQGSEA. V was trimmed by 5 bases and J by 8 bases, leaving 18 bases between them. This CDR3 is CSVSGRNGQGYTF. CDR3 in DNA: TGCAGCGTTTCGGGACGTAATGGACAGGGCTACACCTTC.

The chain recombines TRBV9 with TRBJ1-1; a possible D gene is TRBD1 (5 bases). This CDR3 contains 16 residues. Trimming stripped 0 bases from V and 1 base from J, with 13 bases between. Germline V gene data show CDR1 as SGDLS and CDR2 as YYNGEE. The CDR3 spells CASSVGGESTNTEAFF. Here the CDR3 DNA reads TGTGCCAGCAGCGTAGGGGGGGAATCTACGAACACTGAAGCTTTCTTT.

The J gene is TRBJ2-1, the V gene TRBV4-1, with D maybe TRBD2 (6 bases). CDR3 length: 14 residues. V was shortened by 1 base and J by 8 bases, with 12 bases between the two germline ends. CDR1 and CDR2 from the germline V gene are MGHRA and YSYEKL. Here the CDR3 reads CASSQAPRGDEQFF. The DNA for the CDR3 is TGCGCCAGCAGCCAAGCCCCGCGGGGAGATGAGCAGTTCTTC.

This clone was seen a single time. The V gene is TRBV4-2, the J gene TRBJ2-7; 9 nucleotides line up with TRBD1. Germline trimming cut 0 bases from V and 1 base from J; bases unmatched to any gene: 7. The CDR3 loop spans 17 amino acids. Per the germline V gene, CDR1 is LGHNA and CDR2 is YNFKEQ. CDR3 in DNA: TGTGCCAGCAGCCAAGATATGGTAGGACAGGGGTCCTACGAGCAGTACTTC. This gives the protein CASSQDMVGQGSYEQYF.

This clone turned up a few times. The J gene is TRBJ1-1, the V gene TRBV29-1; 9 nucleotides agree with TRBD1. Germline assignment: CDR1 SQVTM and CDR2 ANQGSEA. The CDR3 is made up of 15 amino acids. Trimming cost V 6 bases and J 0 bases; bases outside gene matches: 8. Here the CDR3 reads CSVRQGGVMNTEAFF. For the CDR3, the DNA is TGCAGCGTGCGACAGGGGGGGGTAATGAACACTGAAGCTTTCTTT.

The chain combines TRBV11-2 with TRBJ2-1; a weak D match, TRBD2 (7 bases). Trimming took off 0 bases at V and 9 bases at J, with 15 bases between the two ends. Germline CDR1 and CDR2: SGHAT and FQNNGV. CDR3 length: 15 amino acids. CDR3 coding DNA: TGTGCCAGCAGCTTAGAACCAGGACTAGGGGGTGAGCAGTTCTTC. Its protein product is CASSLEPGLGGEQFF. The whole variable domain, filled in from reference TRBV11-2 and TRBJ2-1, reads EAGVAQSPRYKIIEKRQSVAFWCNPISGHATLYWYQQILGQGPKLLIQFQNNGVVDDSQLPKDRFSAERLKGVDSTLKIQPAKLEDSAVYLCASSLEPGLGGEQFFGPGTRLTVL.

The V and J genes are TRBV4-2 and TRBJ2-2, with D unresolved. This CDR3 spans 15 amino acids. Germline V gene lookup returns CDR1 LGHNA and CDR2 YNFKEQ. Trimming took off 0 bases at V and 0 bases at J, with 5 bases between the two ends. CDR3 DNA sequence: TGTGCCAGCAGCCAAGAACTAACGAACACCGGGGAGCTGTTTTTT. It translates to CASSQELTNTGELFF.

V is TRBV27 and J is TRBJ2-5; 8 nucleotides match TRBD2. With 3 bases clipped from V and 5 bases from J, the junction kept 14 bases outside the gene matches. There are 17 residues in the CDR3. Germline V gives CDR1 MNHEY, CDR2 SMNVEV (reference sequence). The chain's CDR3 is CASSFLVAGIHGETQYF. Here the CDR3 DNA reads TGTGCCAGCAGTTTCCTGGTAGCGGGGATCCACGGGGAGACCCAGTACTTC.

The chain is built from TRBV5-1 and TRBJ2-1; D may be TRBD2 (5 bases). With 2 bases removed from V and 10 bases from J, the gap between germline ends came to 13 bases. This CDR3 contains 13 residues. Germline V gene lookup returns CDR1 SGHRS and CDR2 YFSETQ. The CDR3 DNA follows: TGCGCCAGCAGCTTACGGAGCGGAAGAGAGCAGTTCTTC. As protein: CASSLRSGREQFF.